The 27 T cell receptor beta chains below come from one sample, sequenced in a study of T-cell reconstitution after alpha-beta-depleted transplantation in children. As it was prepared, the TCRbeta library received unique molecular identifiers. TCRdb itself ran the PCR reads through MiXCR, one entry per CDR3 protein. There are over 200,000 distinct CDR3 sequences in the sample; approximately 15% occur only once, and approximately 40% lies in the top ten. Sequenced here: PBMCs, mostly from graft donor cells, sampled 360 days after TCRalphabeta/CD19-depleted stem cell transplant. Every receptor here comes from a male patient between 2 and 10 years old who had a stem cell transplant for acute lymphoblastic leukemia, so the T cells may come from the graft donor.

Many counts were recorded for this clonotype. The chain combines TRBV7-2 with TRBJ2-3, with TRBD1 identical over 7 bases. The V segment lost 2 bases and the J segment 6 bases; nucleotides outside the gene matches: 2. Germline lookup yields CDR1 SGHTA and CDR2 FQGNSA. The CDR3 is 13 amino acids. The DNA for the CDR3 is TGTGCCAGCAGCTTAATCAGGGGGGATACGCAGTATTTT. Translated: CASSLIRGDTQYF. Full variable domain (missing parts from reference TRBV7-2 and TRBJ2-3): GAGVSQSPSNKVTEKGKDVELRCDPISGHTALYWYRQSLGQGLEFLIYFQGNSAPDKSGLPSDRFSAERTGGSVSTLTIQRTQQEDSAVYLCASSLIRGDTQYFGPGTRLTVL.

The chain is built from TRBV27 and TRBJ2-2, with 7 bases that match TRBD1. This CDR3 has 19 residues. Per germline, CDR1 MNHEY and CDR2 SMNVEV (reference sequence). Trimming cost V 5 bases and J 0 bases; bases outside gene matches: 15. The CDR3: CASSEKGGTVLSNTGELFF. The CDR3 nucleotides read TGTGCCAGCAGTGAGAAGGGTGGGACAGTCCTTTCGAACACCGGGGAGCTGTTTTTT.

The genes are TRBV12-3 or TRBV12-4 and TRBJ1-5; 7 positions match TRBD1. Trimming removed 6 bases from V and 9 bases from J; junction bases left unmatched: 14. The CDR3 is made up of 15 amino acids. The chain's CDR3 is CASSILQGIGGPQHF. In DNA form, the CDR3 reads TGTGCCAGCAGCATACTACAGGGGATCGGGGGGCCCCAGCATTTT.

There are a few counts of this clonotype. The chain uses TRBV7-9 and TRBJ2-7; 12 bases match TRBD2. Germline V gene sequence: CDR1 SEHNR, CDR2 FQNEAQ (reference sequence). V shed 5 bases and J 7 bases; nucleotides not matched to a gene: 9. The length of the CDR3 is 15 residues. The CDR3 sequence is CASSPSSGGADEQYF. The DNA for the CDR3 is TGTGCCAGCAGCCCCTCTAGCGGGGGGGCGGATGAGCAGTACTTC. The whole variable domain, remainder taken from reference TRBV7-9 and TRBJ2-7, is DTGVSQNPRHKITKRGQNVTFRCDPISEHNRLYWYRQTLGQGPEFLTYFQNEAQLEKSRLLSDRFSAERPKGSFSTLEIQRTEQGDSAMYLCASSPSSGGADEQYFGPGTRLTVT.

This clonotype was recorded once. CDR3 sequence (DNA): TGTGCCATGGGGACAGGGGGGGGCTACACCTTC. Amino acid sequence: CAMGTGGGYTF. This rearrangement joins TRBV10-3 to TRBJ1-2; 11 bases agree with TRBD1. CDR1 is ENHRY and CDR2 is SYGVKD in the germline V gene. This CDR3 region has 11 residues. V trimming: 9 bases; J trimming: 8 bases; junction bases outside the gene matches: 2.

The rearrangement uses TRBV7-2 and TRBJ2-6; D is perhaps TRBD1 (6 bases). Trimming took 5 bases from V and 2 from J, leaving 10 bases between them. Germline loops: CDR1 SGHTA, CDR2 FQGNSA. The CDR3 consists of 15 residues. This CDR3 is CASSKQGPGANVLTF. DNA of the CDR3: TGTGCCAGCAGCAAACAGGGCCCTGGGGCCAACGTCCTGACTTTC.

The chain is built from TRBV20-1 and TRBJ2-7; the D is unclear. V lost 0 bases, J lost 6 bases, and 12 bases lay in between. The CDR3 runs to 13 residues. The V gene's germline CDR1 is DFQATT and CDR2 SNEGSKA (reference sequence). The DNA for the CDR3 is TGCAGTGCTAGAGATCTGGGTGTCGGCGAGCAGTACTTC. It specifies CSARDLGVGEQYF.

J is TRBJ2-5 and V is TRBV20-1; TRBD2 matches at 15 bases. There are 16 residues in the CDR3. CDR1 is DFQATT and CDR2 is SNEGSKA in the germline V gene (reference sequence). Trimming took 6 bases from V and 5 from J; bases not matched to a gene: 10. The CDR3: CSAIGLAGGLVETQYF. DNA of the CDR3: TGCAGTGCCATTGGACTAGCGGGGGGGCTGGTTGAGACCCAGTACTTC.

The chain recombines TRBV10-3 with TRBJ2-6; no clear D gene. CDR3 length: 15 residues. From germline, CDR1 is ENHRY and CDR2 SYGVKD. Deletions cut 0 bases from V and 4 bases from J, with 7 bases between. The CDR3 DNA sequence: TGTGCCATCAGTGAGTCAGGGTCCGGGGCCAACGTCCTGACTTTC. Its protein product is CAISESGSGANVLTF.

This clonotype was picked up a small number of times. The V gene is TRBV12-3 or TRBV12-4, the J gene TRBJ2-1; 14 bases fit TRBD2. The CDR3 is made up of 17 amino acids. V dropped 4 bases and J dropped 6; count of bases not matched to a gene: 8. In DNA form, the CDR3 reads TGTGCCAGCAGTTCCGGGACTAGCGGGAGATGGGGCAATGAGCAGTTCTTC. Its translation: CASSSGTSGRWGNEQFF.

The chain carries TRBV28 and TRBJ2-1; D might be TRBD2 (6 bases). Trimming cost V 5 bases and J 4 bases, with 18 bases left between them. The V gene's germline CDR1 is MDHEN and CDR2 SYDVKM. This CDR3 comprises 16 residues. CDR3 DNA sequence: TGTGCCAGCAGTCCCCATGAAGAGCGGGCGTACAATGAGCAGTTCTTC. This sequence encodes CASSPHEERAYNEQFF.

This clonotype was counted a few times. V and J are TRBV6-1 and TRBJ2-1; 8 nucleotides match TRBD1. J gave up 7 bases and V 4 bases, and 9 bases lay outside the gene matches. This CDR3 is built from 15 residues. The germline V gene has CDR1 MNHNS and CDR2 SASEGT. In DNA, the CDR3 is TGTGCCAGCAGTGGCGTCGGACAGGGAATGAATGAGCAGTTCTTC. Amino acids: CASSGVGQGMNEQFF.

The chain recombines TRBV12-3 or TRBV12-4 with TRBJ2-5, with 10 bases that match TRBD2. The CDR3 has 13 amino acids. Trimming took 5 bases from V and 4 from J; bases not matched to a gene: 1. The CDR3 bases are TGTGCCAGCAGTCCTAGCGGGGGAGAGACCCAGTACTTC. Translation: CASSPSGGETQYF.

The gene calls are TRBV9 and TRBJ2-5; D is unclear. In germline, CDR1 is SGDLS, CDR2 YYNGEE. V lost 4 bases, J lost 3 bases, and 22 bases lay in between. This CDR3 comprises 17 residues. CDR3 DNA sequence: TGTGCCAGCAGCCCCCGTTCAGTTCTGGCCACCAAAGAGACCCAGTACTTC. This translates into CASSPRSVLATKETQYF.

CDR3 amino acids: CSARDLIQGQETQYF. The CDR3 nucleotides are TGCAGTGCTAGAGATTTAATCCAGGGACAAGAGACCCAGTACTTC. This chain joins TRBV20-1 and TRBJ2-5, with D possibly TRBD1 on 5 matching bases. Deletions cut 0 bases from V and 2 bases from J, with 13 bases between. CDR3 length equals 15 residues. CDR1 and CDR2 (germline): DFQATT, SNEGSKA (reference sequence).

This clonotype was found a few times. V and J are TRBV5-1 and TRBJ2-2; TRBD2 matches 10 bases. The CDR3 runs to 15 residues. V shed 4 bases, J shed 4 bases, and the junction held 4 bases outside the gene matches. Germline CDR1 and CDR2: SGHRS and YFSETQ. This CDR3 reads CASSLRLAGTGELFF. CDR3 nucleotide sequence: TGCGCCAGCAGCCTACGACTAGCGGGCACCGGGGAGCTGTTTTTT.

This clonotype appeared a few times. The chain couples TRBV6-1 to TRBJ1-2; D is perhaps TRBD1 (5 bases). The CDR3 contains 13 residues. Per germline, CDR1 MNHNS and CDR2 SASEGT. V gave up 2 bases and J gave up 6 bases, with 10 bases separating them. The CDR3 reads CASSERGGNGYTF. The DNA of the CDR3 is TGTGCCAGCAGTGAACGGGGGGGGAATGGCTACACCTTC.

This rearrangement joins TRBV12-3 or TRBV12-4 to TRBJ1-4; D call uncertain. The CDR3 totals 15 residues. The V and J ends lost 5 bases and 8 bases respectively, with 18 bases between them. The chain's CDR3 is CASSPPPFPSEKLFF. Written as DNA, the CDR3 is TGTGCCAGCAGTCCCCCCCCCTTCCCTTCCGAAAAACTGTTTTTT.

This sequence joins TRBV5-6 and TRBJ2-2; D assignment may be TRBD1 or TRBD2 (5 bases each). The germline V gene has CDR1 SGHDT and CDR2 YYEEEE. This CDR3 is 17 amino acids long. Trimming left V 1 base short and J 0 bases short, with 13 bases between. The CDR3 DNA is TGTGCCAGCAGCTTGCGGGGCGGCCACACGAACACCGGGGAGCTGTTTTTT. It encodes CASSLRGGHTNTGELFF.

The chain carries TRBV27 and TRBJ2-7, with a possible D match to TRBD2 (6 bases). The CDR3 contains 15 residues. Germline assignment: CDR1 MNHEY and CDR2 SMNVEV (reference sequence). The ends were cut back, 6 bases at V and 0 bases at J, with 15 bases in the middle. CDR3 coding DNA: TGTGCCAGCAGCTTGCGGGGCTTGAGCTCCTACGAGCAGTACTTC. Encoded protein: CASSLRGLSSYEQYF.

Here the CDR3 DNA reads TGTGCCAGCAGTGAATCAGGGGCCGGGACGGGAAATCAGTACTTC. Its protein product is CASSESGAGTGNQYF. The chain couples TRBV25-1 to TRBJ2-4; D is perhaps TRBD1 (6 bases). Trimming removed 1 base at V and 12 bases at J, with 19 bases between. Germline-derived CDR1 and CDR2 are MGHDK and SYGVNS. This CDR3 region has 15 residues.

This chain uses TRBV3-1 with TRBJ2-1, with D perhaps given as TRBD1 or TRBD2 (5 bases each). Trimming shortened V by 4 bases and J by 9 bases, and 13 bases separated the two germline ends. The CDR3 sequence is 13 residues long. Germline CDR1 LGHDT, CDR2 YNNKEL (reference sequence). CDR3 nucleotides: TGTGCCAGCAGCCCAGCCCGGGGCACTGAGCAGTTCTTC. Translating gives CASSPARGTEQFF.

On this clonotype itself: Here the CDR3 omits its conserved ending phenylalanine or tryptophan, so a read error is the likely source. The chain uses TRBV12-3 or TRBV12-4 and TRBJ1-6; TRBD1 is a possible D gene (6 bases). CDR3 length: 16 amino acids. V was trimmed by 3 bases and J by 2 bases, leaving 11 bases between them. The CDR3 bases are TGTGCCAGCAGTTTTGACAGGTCGCCCTATAATTCACCCCTCCACTGT. Translated: CASSFDRSPYNSPLHC.

The chain is built from TRBV28 and TRBJ2-6; maybe TRBD2 (5 bases). The V gene's germline CDR1 is MDHEN and CDR2 SYDVKM. V lost 7 bases, J lost 0 bases, and 16 bases lay in between. The CDR3 has 17 residues. This CDR3 is CASTLDLRFSGANVLTF. In nucleotides, the CDR3 is TGTGCCAGCACATTGGACTTGCGGTTCTCTGGGGCCAACGTCCTGACTTTC.

This chain connects TRBV19 to TRBJ1-2; D gene unclear. Germline CDR1 and CDR2: LNHDA and SQIVND (reference sequence). V gave up 6 bases and J gave up 8 bases, with 7 bases separating them. The CDR3 consists of 10 residues. In nucleotides, the CDR3 is TGTGCCAGTAGAGACCAAGGCTACACCTTC. Amino acids: CASRDQGYTF.

The chain uses TRBV20-1 and TRBJ2-3; a possible D gene is TRBD2 (6 bases). CDR3 length: 14 amino acids. V was cut by 0 bases and J by 1 base, with 8 bases left in between. Germline lookup yields CDR1 DFQATT and CDR2 SNEGSKA (reference sequence). CDR3 in amino acids: CSARDGEGTDTQYF. The CDR3 DNA reads TGCAGTGCTAGAGATGGGGAGGGCACAGATACGCAGTATTTT.

This sequence joins TRBV3-1 and TRBJ2-1; D not certain. Trimming shortened V by 1 base and J by 7 bases, and 8 bases separated the two germline ends. This CDR3 contains 13 residues. CDR1 and CDR2 from the germline V gene are LGHDT and YNNKEL (reference sequence). The CDR3 loop reads CASSQGTVNEQFF. CDR3 coding DNA: TGTGCCAGCAGCCAAGGAACGGTTAATGAGCAGTTCTTC.